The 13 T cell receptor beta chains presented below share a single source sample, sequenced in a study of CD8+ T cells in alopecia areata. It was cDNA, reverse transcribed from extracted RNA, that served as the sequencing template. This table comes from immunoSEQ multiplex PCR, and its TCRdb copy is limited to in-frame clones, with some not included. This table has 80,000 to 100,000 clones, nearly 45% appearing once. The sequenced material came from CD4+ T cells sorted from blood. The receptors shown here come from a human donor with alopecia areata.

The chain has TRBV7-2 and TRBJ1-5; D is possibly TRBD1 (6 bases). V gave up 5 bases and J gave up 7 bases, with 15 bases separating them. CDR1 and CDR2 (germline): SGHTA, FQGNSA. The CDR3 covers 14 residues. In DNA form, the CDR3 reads TGTGCCAGCAGCCGAGCAGGGGTCGGACAGCCCCAGCATTTT. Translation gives CASSRAGVGQPQHF.

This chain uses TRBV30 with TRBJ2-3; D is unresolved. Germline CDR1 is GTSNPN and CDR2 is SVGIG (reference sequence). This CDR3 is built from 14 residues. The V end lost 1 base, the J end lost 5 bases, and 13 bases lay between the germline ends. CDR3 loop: CAWSAGEWGDTQYF. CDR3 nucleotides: TGTGCCTGGAGTGCTGGCGAATGGGGAGATACGCAGTATTTT.

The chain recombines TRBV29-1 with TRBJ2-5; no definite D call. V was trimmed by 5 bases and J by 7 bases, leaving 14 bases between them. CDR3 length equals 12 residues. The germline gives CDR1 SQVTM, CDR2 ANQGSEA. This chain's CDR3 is CSVPGPFGTQYF. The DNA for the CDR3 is TGCAGCGTTCCTGGGCCGTTTGGGACCCAGTACTTC.

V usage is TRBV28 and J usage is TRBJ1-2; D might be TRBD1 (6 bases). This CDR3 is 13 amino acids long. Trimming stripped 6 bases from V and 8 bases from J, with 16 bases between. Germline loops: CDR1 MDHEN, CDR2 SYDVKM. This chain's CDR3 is CASSLGAGHGYTF. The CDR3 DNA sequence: TGTGCCAGCAGCTTGGGGGCAGGGCACGGCTACACCTTC.

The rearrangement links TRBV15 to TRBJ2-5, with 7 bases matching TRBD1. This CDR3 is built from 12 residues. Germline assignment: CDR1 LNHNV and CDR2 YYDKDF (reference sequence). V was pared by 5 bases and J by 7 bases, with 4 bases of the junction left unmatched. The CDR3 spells CATSLHRGTQYF. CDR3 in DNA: TGTGCCACCAGCTTACACAGGGGGACCCAGTACTTC.

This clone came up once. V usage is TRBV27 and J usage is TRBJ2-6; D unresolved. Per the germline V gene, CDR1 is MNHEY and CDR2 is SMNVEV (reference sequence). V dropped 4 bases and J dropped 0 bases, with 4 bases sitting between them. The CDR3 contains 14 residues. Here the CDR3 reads CASSWSSGANVLTF. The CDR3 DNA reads TGTGCCAGCAGTTGGAGCTCTGGGGCCAACGTCCTGACTTTC.

The CDR3 here is CASSMRQGEQFF. In DNA form, the CDR3 reads TGTGCCAGCAGTATGAGACAGGGTGAGCAGTTCTTC. The chain joins TRBV28 to TRBJ2-1; the match to TRBD1 covers 7 bases. The CDR3 loop spans 12 amino acids. V gave up 5 bases and J gave up 9 bases; unmatched junction bases: 4. Germline V gene lookup returns CDR1 MDHEN and CDR2 SYDVKM.

This CDR3 is CASSGQGGRETQYF. DNA of the CDR3: TGTGCCAGCAGTGGTCAAGGGGGAAGGGAGACCCAGTACTTC. The gene calls are TRBV28 and TRBJ2-5; D perhaps matches TRBD1 (6 bases). Deletions cut 5 bases from V and 5 bases from J, with 15 bases between. The CDR3 covers 14 residues. Germline V gene lookup returns CDR1 MDHEN and CDR2 SYDVKM.

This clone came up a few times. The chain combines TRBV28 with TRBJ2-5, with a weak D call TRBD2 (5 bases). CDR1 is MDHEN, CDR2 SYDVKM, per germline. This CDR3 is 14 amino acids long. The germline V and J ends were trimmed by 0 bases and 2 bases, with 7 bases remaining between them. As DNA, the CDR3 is TGTGCCAGCAGTTTATGGGACTCACAAGAGACCCAGTACTTC. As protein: CASSLWDSQETQYF. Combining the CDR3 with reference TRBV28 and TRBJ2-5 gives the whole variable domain DVKVTQSSRYLVKRTGEKVFLECVQDMDHENMFWYRQDPGLGLRLIYFSYDVKMKEKGDIPEGYSVSREKKERFSLILESASTNQTSMYLCASSLWDSQETQYFGPGTRLLVL.

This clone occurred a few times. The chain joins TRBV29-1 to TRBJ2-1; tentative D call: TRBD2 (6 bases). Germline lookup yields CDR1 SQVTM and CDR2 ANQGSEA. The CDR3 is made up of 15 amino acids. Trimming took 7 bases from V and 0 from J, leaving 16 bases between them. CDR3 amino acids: CSASGDASSYNEQFF. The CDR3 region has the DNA TGCAGCGCCTCGGGGGACGCTAGCTCCTACAATGAGCAGTTCTTC.

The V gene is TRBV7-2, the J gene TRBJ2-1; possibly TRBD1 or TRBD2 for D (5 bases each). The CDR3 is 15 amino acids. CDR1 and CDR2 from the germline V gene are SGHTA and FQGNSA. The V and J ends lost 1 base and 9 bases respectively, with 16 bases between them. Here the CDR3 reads CASSLVAPVGGEQFF. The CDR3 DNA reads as TGTGCCAGCAGCTTAGTAGCCCCCGTTGGGGGTGAGCAGTTCTTC.

CDR3 region: CASSEQVDTQYF. DNA of the CDR3: TGTGCCAGCAGTGAACAGGTGGATACGCAGTATTTT. The rearrangement joins TRBV2 to TRBJ2-3; D is unresolved. CDR1 and CDR2 from the germline V gene are SNHLY and FYNNEI. V dropped 2 bases and J dropped 6 bases, with 6 bases sitting between them. The CDR3 length is 12 residues. Looking up the rest from reference TRBV2 and TRBJ2-3 gives the full variable domain: EPEVTQTPSHQVTQMGQEVILRCVPISNHLYFYWYRQILGQKVEFLVSFYNNEISEKSEIFDDQFSVERPDGSNFTLKIRSTKLEDSAMYFCASSEQVDTQYFGPGTRLTVL.

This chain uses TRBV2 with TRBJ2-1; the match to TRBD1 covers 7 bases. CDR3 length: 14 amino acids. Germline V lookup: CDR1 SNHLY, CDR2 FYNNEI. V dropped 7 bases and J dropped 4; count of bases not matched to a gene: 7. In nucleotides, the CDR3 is TGTGCCAGCACCCGACAGGGTGGGTACAATGAGCAGTTCTTC. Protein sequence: CASTRQGGYNEQFF.